One sample yielded the 18 T cell receptor beta chains listed below, sequenced in a study of technical replicates of blood from four donors. Assay: immunoSEQ multiplex PCR; the TCRdb copy retains only in-frame clones and omits some. The repertoire includes some 80,000 clones, more than 80% of them detected once, and around 4% sits in the top ten. The sequenced sample consisted of PBMCs. All receptors derive from a human donor in good health. Some clones in this sample may be carry-over from other donors' samples.

The chain links TRBV7-2 to TRBJ2-7, with TRBD2 matching 9 bases. CDR1 is SGHTA, CDR2 FQGNSA, per germline. The trim removed 3 bases at V and 4 bases at J, leaving 7 bases unmatched. This CDR3 is 15 amino acids long. The CDR3 protein is CASSFAGGGRYEQYF. The CDR3 DNA reads as TGTGCCAGCAGCTTTGCGGGGGGGGGCAGGTACGAGCAGTACTTC. Supplemented by reference TRBV7-2 and TRBJ2-7, the full variable domain reads GAGVSQSPSNKVTEKGKDVELRCDPISGHTALYWYRQSLGQGLEFLIYFQGNSAPDKSGLPSDRFSAERTGGSVSTLTIQRTQQEDSAVYLCASSFAGGGRYEQYFGPGTRLTVT.

V is TRBV2 and J is TRBJ1-2, with a tentative D call TRBD1 (5 bases). Between the trimmed V and J ends, which lost 6 bases and 7 bases, there was a span of 18 bases. This CDR3 region has 14 residues. Germline V CDR1 and CDR2: SNHLY, FYNNEI. CDR3: CASSQDRGGGGYTF. The CDR3 nucleotides are TGTGCCAGCAGCCAGGACCGGGGGGGTGGTGGCTACACCTTC.

The rearrangement uses TRBV5-4 and TRBJ2-3; 15 positions agree with TRBD2. The CDR3 runs 16 residues. Trimming took 4 bases from V and 4 from J; bases not matched to a gene: 4. The V gene's germline CDR1 is SGHNT and CDR2 YYREEE (reference sequence). The CDR3 bases are TGTGCCAGCAGCCCAGGACTAGCGGGGGGGTCAGATACGCAGTATTTT. Translated: CASSPGLAGGSDTQYF.

The CDR3 loop reads CSVQQGSPRSGANVLTF. DNA of the CDR3: TGCAGCGTGCAACAGGGAAGCCCGCGTTCTGGGGCCAACGTCCTGACTTTC. V gene TRBV29-1 combines with J gene TRBJ2-6, with D possibly TRBD1 on 6 matching bases. The germline V and J ends were trimmed by 6 bases and 1 base, with 19 bases remaining between them. Germline CDR1 is SQVTM and CDR2 is ANQGSEA. CDR3 length equals 17 residues.

The chain is built from TRBV7-2 and TRBJ2-3; 9 bases are a match to TRBD2. This CDR3 is 14 amino acids long. Germline CDR1 SGHTA, CDR2 FQGNSA. V was pared by 5 bases and J by 4 bases, with 4 bases of the junction left unmatched. CDR3 DNA: TGTGCCAGCAGCCAGGGACTAGCCCCAGATACGCAGTATTTT. Protein: CASSQGLAPDTQYF.

The chain links TRBV7-8 to TRBJ2-7; 7 positions agree with TRBD2. From germline, CDR1 is SGHVS and CDR2 FQNEAQ. Trimming cost V 8 bases and J 0 bases; bases outside gene matches: 7. This CDR3 is 14 amino acids long. Here the CDR3 reads CASGTGGFSYEQYF. The CDR3 DNA is TGTGCCAGCGGAACCGGGGGGTTCTCCTACGAGCAGTACTTC. Based on the CDR3 plus reference TRBV7-8 and TRBJ2-7, the full variable domain is GAGVSQSPRYKVAKRGQDVALRCDPISGHVSLFWYQQALGQGPEFLTYFQNEAQLDKSGLPSDRFFAERPEGSVSTLKIQRTQQEDSAVYLCASGTGGFSYEQYFGPGTRLTVT.

The gene calls are TRBV7-9 and TRBJ1-5; 8 positions match TRBD1. After removal of 4 bases from V and 4 bases from J, the junction contained 9 bases not matched to a gene. This CDR3 comprises 16 residues. Germline V gene data show CDR1 as SEHNR and CDR2 as FQNEAQ (reference sequence). This CDR3 reads CASSSRGTGLNQPQHF. The DNA of the CDR3 is TGTGCCAGCAGCTCACGGGGGACAGGCCTAAATCAGCCCCAGCATTTT.

V usage is TRBV30 and J usage is TRBJ1-2; no reliable D call. V gave up 0 bases and J gave up 4 bases, with 6 bases separating them. Per the germline V gene, CDR1 is GTSNPN and CDR2 is SVGIG (reference sequence). The CDR3 consists of 12 residues. In nucleotides, the CDR3 is TGTGCCTGGAGTGTAACTCCCTATGGCTACACCTTC. This codes for CAWSVTPYGYTF.

CDR3 sequence: CAWQGFTNEKLFF. As DNA, the CDR3 is TGTGCCTGGCAGGGTTTTACTAATGAAAAACTGTTTTTT. The chain combines TRBV30 with TRBJ1-4, with D perhaps TRBD1 (5 bases). CDR1 GTSNPN and CDR2 SVGIG come from the germline V gene (reference sequence). This CDR3 comprises 13 residues. The V gene lost 5 bases and the J gene lost 2 bases, with 9 bases spanning the gap.

CDR3: CSAGGADQPQHF. CDR3 sequence (DNA): TGCAGCGCCGGGGGGGCGGATCAGCCCCAGCATTTT. V and J are TRBV29-1 and TRBJ1-5; D is possibly TRBD1 (6 bases). V lost 7 bases, J lost 5 bases, and 12 bases lay in between. Germline V lookup: CDR1 SQVTM, CDR2 ANQGSEA. The CDR3 is 12 residues long. The full variable domain, its missing parts supplied by reference TRBV29-1 and TRBJ1-5, is SAVISQKPSRDICQRGTSLTIQCQVDSQVTMMFWYRQQPGQSLTLIATANQGSEATYESGFVIDKFPISRPNLTFSTLTVSNMSPEDSSIYLCSAGGADQPQHFGDGTRLSIL.

The V and J genes are TRBV5-4 and TRBJ2-3; unclear D gene. The CDR3 totals 12 residues. Germline V CDR1 and CDR2: SGHNT, YYREEE (reference sequence). Trimming took off 4 bases at V and 2 bases at J, with 5 bases between the two ends. CDR3 sequence reads: CASSLFTDTQYF. DNA for the CDR3: TGTGCCAGCAGCCTATTCACAGATACGCAGTATTTT.

About this clone itself: A read error likely explains this, since a far larger clone differs by one base. The V call is TRBV6-1, the J call TRBJ2-1, with 8 positions matching TRBD2. From germline, CDR1 is MNHNS and CDR2 SASEGT. The CDR3 length is 16 residues. V dropped 3 bases and J dropped 7; count of bases not matched to a gene: 11. The CDR3 is CASSESITGGLNEQFF. The DNA of the CDR3 is TGTGCCAGCAGTGAGTCGATAACGGGGGGGTTAAATGAGCAGTTCTTC.

The chain uses TRBV5-4 and TRBJ2-7, with 7 bases aligning to TRBD2. Germline loops: CDR1 SGHNT, CDR2 YYREEE (reference sequence). The CDR3 totals 15 residues. J lost 5 bases, V lost 0 bases, and 8 bases had no gene match. The CDR3 loop is CASSLVAGVYNEQYF. CDR3 in DNA: TGTGCCAGCAGCTTGGTTGCGGGGGTTTACAACGAGCAGTACTTC.

The rearrangement uses TRBV5-4 and TRBJ2-2; 7 bases are shared with TRBD1. This CDR3 has 15 amino acids. Germline V gives CDR1 SGHNT, CDR2 YYREEE (reference sequence). After removal of 4 bases from V and 5 bases from J, the junction contained 8 bases not matched to a gene. The CDR3 sequence is CASSGGQFQTGELFF. The CDR3 DNA reads as TGTGCCAGCAGCGGGGGACAGTTCCAAACCGGGGAGCTGTTTTTT.

This sequence joins TRBV6-4 and TRBJ2-3; 10 bases are shared with TRBD2. Germline V lookup: CDR1 MRHNA, CDR2 SNTAGT. The junction had 10 bases not matched to a gene; V was cut back by 5 bases and J by 5 bases. CDR3 size: 16 residues. CDR3 nucleotide sequence: TGTGCCAGCAGTCAAAGAAGCGGGGGGGCCTTAGATACGCAGTATTTT. Amino acid sequence: CASSQRSGGALDTQYF.

The V call is TRBV28, the J call TRBJ1-2; 7 bases agree with TRBD1. The V segment lost 4 bases and the J segment 2 bases; nucleotides outside the gene matches: 7. This CDR3 has 15 residues. Germline CDR1 is MDHEN and CDR2 is SYDVKM. DNA for the CDR3: TGTGCCAGCAGTTCCGGGGACAGAGTGAACTATGGCTACACCTTC. Its protein is CASSSGDRVNYGYTF.

The genes are TRBV11-3 and TRBJ2-1, with D perhaps matching TRBD1 (5 bases). The CDR3 is 13 amino acids. Trimming removed 1 base at V and 6 bases at J, with 7 bases between. Germline values: CDR1 SGHNT, CDR2 YENEEA. DNA for the CDR3: TGTGCCAGCAGCTTAGTAAGGGGCAATGAGCAGTTCTTC. This gives the protein CASSLVRGNEQFF.

J is TRBJ1-1 and V is TRBV4-1; 9 positions agree with TRBD1. The CDR3 loop spans 12 amino acids. Germline V CDR1 and CDR2: MGHRA, YSYEKL. The V segment lost 6 bases and the J segment 7 bases; nucleotides outside the gene matches: 3. Here the CDR3 DNA reads TGCGCCAGCAGAGGACAGGGGTTTGAAGCTTTCTTT. This gives the protein CASRGQGFEAFF.